The 32 T cell receptor beta chains below were found in one sample sequenced in a study of identical twins. One entry per CDR3 protein results from TCRdb running MiXCR on the 5' RACE reads. The table has around 340,000 distinct CDR3 sequences, 9% to 15% seen once. The same data also contributed to another study, on yellow fever vaccine responses in identical twins.

The sequenced sample was CD8+ T cells sorted from blood. All receptors derive from a woman between 18 and 29 years old in good health.

Only a few counts were recorded for this clonotype. The rearrangement links TRBV2 to TRBJ1-1; D unclear. Per germline, CDR1 SNHLY and CDR2 FYNNEI. V lost 8 bases and J lost 0, with 22 bases in between. The CDR3 runs 17 residues. CDR3 DNA sequence: TGTGCCAGCCGTCGGGTTGTAACAGCACCTATGAACACTGAAGCTTTCTTT. It is translated as CASRRVVTAPMNTEAFF.

The CDR3 loop reads CASGQPLGTGNNEQFF. DNA of the CDR3: TGTGCCAGCGGACAGCCGCTCGGGACAGGGAACAATGAGCAGTTCTTC. The chain recombines TRBV2 with TRBJ2-1; 9 bases match TRBD1. CDR3 length: 16 residues. Germline loops: CDR1 SNHLY, CDR2 FYNNEI. V shed 8 bases, J shed 5 bases, and the junction held 13 bases outside the gene matches. The variable domain in full, completed from reference TRBV2 and TRBJ2-1, reads EPEVTQTPSHQVTQMGQEVILRCVPISNHLYFYWYRQILGQKVEFLVSFYNNEISEKSEIFDDQFSVERPDGSNFTLKIRSTKLEDSAMYFCASGQPLGTGNNEQFFGPGTRLTVL.

The sample holds a few counts of this clonotype. The V call is TRBV6-1, the J call TRBJ1-2; TRBD1 might be the D (6 bases). V was shortened by 3 bases and J by 6 bases, with 17 bases between the two germline ends. CDR1 and CDR2 from the germline V gene are MNHNS and SASEGT. The CDR3 is 15 amino acids. The CDR3 DNA follows: TGTGCCAGCAGTGACGGGGGCAACGGTTCAGATGGCTACACCTTC. This translates into CASSDGGNGSDGYTF.

This clonotype turned up a few times. The chain joins TRBV11-2 to TRBJ2-2; 9 positions agree with TRBD1. Germline trimming cut 3 bases from V and 0 bases from J; bases unmatched to any gene: 8. This CDR3 contains 18 residues. Germline CDR1 reads SGHAT; CDR2 reads FQNNGV. The CDR3 region is CASSFMGQGLANTGELFF. Here the CDR3 DNA reads TGTGCCAGCAGCTTTATGGGACAGGGCCTCGCGAACACCGGGGAGCTGTTTTTT. Combining the CDR3 with reference TRBV11-2 and TRBJ2-2 gives the whole variable domain EAGVAQSPRYKIIEKRQSVAFWCNPISGHATLYWYQQILGQGPKLLIQFQNNGVVDDSQLPKDRFSAERLKGVDSTLKIQPAKLEDSAVYLCASSFMGQGLANTGELFFGEGSRLTVL.

This clonotype was counted a few times. This rearrangement joins TRBV20-1 to TRBJ2-7, with 11 nucleotides matching TRBD2. The CDR3 contains 16 residues. CDR1 and CDR2 (germline): DFQATT, SNEGSKA (reference sequence). J was trimmed by 0 bases and V by 6 bases; bases with no gene match: 10. The CDR3 nucleotides read TGCAGTGCCCAGAGGGTCACTAGCGGGAGCTCCTACGAGCAGTACTTC. Residues: CSAQRVTSGSSYEQYF.

This clonotype was counted a few times. In DNA, the CDR3 is TGCGCCAGCAGCCCCCGGGGACCAACCTACGAGCAGTACGTC. The encoded protein is CASSPRGPTYEQYV. This chain joins TRBV5-1 and TRBJ2-7, with D perhaps given as TRBD1 or TRBD2 (5 bases each). The CDR3 totals 14 residues. The V gene's germline CDR1 is SGHRS and CDR2 YFSETQ. Trimming stripped 4 bases from V and 2 bases from J, with 13 bases between.

This clonotype was picked up many times. The rearrangement joins TRBV7-8 to TRBJ1-1; perhaps TRBD1 as D (5 bases). The CDR3 is made up of 14 amino acids. Trimming removed 5 bases at V and 5 bases at J, with 15 bases between. From germline, CDR1 is SGHVS and CDR2 FQNEAQ. Here the CDR3 reads CASSEGNFGTEAFF. The DNA for the CDR3 is TGTGCCAGCAGCGAGGGGAATTTTGGTACTGAAGCTTTCTTT. Complete variable domain (other parts from reference TRBV7-8 and TRBJ1-1): GAGVSQSPRYKVAKRGQDVALRCDPISGHVSLFWYQQALGQGPEFLTYFQNEAQLDKSGLPSDRFFAERPEGSVSTLKIQRTQQEDSAVYLCASSEGNFGTEAFFGQGTRLTVV.

This clonotype showed up many times. This chain connects TRBV5-1 to TRBJ2-7; D is possibly TRBD1 (6 bases). The CDR3 is 16 amino acids. Germline lookup yields CDR1 SGHRS and CDR2 YFSETQ. The V and J ends lost 0 bases and 2 bases respectively, with 15 bases between them. CDR3 loop: CASSLATDSPTYEQYF. For the CDR3, the DNA is TGCGCCAGCAGCTTGGCCACGGACAGTCCCACCTACGAGCAGTACTTC.

The chain couples TRBV28 to TRBJ2-5, with 12 bases matching TRBD2. The CDR3 runs to 18 residues. The V and J ends lost 2 bases and 5 bases, in that order; junction bases with no gene match: 12. Germline loops: CDR1 MDHEN, CDR2 SYDVKM. The CDR3 nucleotides read TGTGCCAGCAGTTTAGGGGCTAGACTAGCGGGAGTCTATGAGACCCAGTACTTC. This codes for CASSLGARLAGVYETQYF.

The chain joins TRBV5-6 to TRBJ2-1; weak D call: TRBD2 (5 bases). V lost 4 bases to trimming and J lost 6 bases, with 14 bases between them. Germline V lookup: CDR1 SGHDT, CDR2 YYEEEE. The CDR3 length is 14 residues. The CDR3 sequence is CASSQGEGGNEQFF. CDR3 sequence (DNA): TGTGCCAGCAGCCAAGGTGAGGGTGGCAATGAGCAGTTCTTC.

This clonotype was seen only a few times. This chain links TRBV24-1 with TRBJ2-3, with 7 nucleotides matching TRBD2. J was trimmed by 4 bases and V by 0 bases; bases with no gene match: 6. The CDR3 is 16 amino acids. The germline gives CDR1 KGHDR, CDR2 SFDVKD. The CDR3: CATSDLSSGIADTQYF. In DNA, the CDR3 is TGTGCCACCAGTGATTTGTCCAGCGGGATCGCAGATACGCAGTATTTT.

The table lists this clonotype with a few counts. The chain uses TRBV6-1 and TRBJ1-2; D is unclear. This CDR3 is built from 13 residues. Between the trimmed V and J ends, which lost 6 bases and 0 bases, there was a span of 8 bases. CDR1 MNHNS and CDR2 SASEGT come from the germline V gene. CDR3 DNA sequence: TGTGCCAGCAGCGAGACATCTAACTATGGCTACACCTTC. Translating it yields CASSETSNYGYTF.

V is TRBV15 and J is TRBJ2-5, with D perhaps TRBD2 (6 bases). Trimming stripped 5 bases from V and 4 bases from J, with 17 bases between. This CDR3 region has 15 residues. Germline values: CDR1 LNHNV, CDR2 YYDKDF (reference sequence). CDR3 bases: TGTGCCACCAGCCGCCGGGAGCCGGTGGGAGAGACCCAGTACTTC. The encoded protein is CATSRREPVGETQYF.

Ten or more counts support this clonotype. J is TRBJ2-2 and V is TRBV3-1, with D unclear. The CDR3 is made up of 14 amino acids. V dropped 6 bases and J dropped 1 base, with 9 bases sitting between them. Germline V lookup: CDR1 LGHDT, CDR2 YNNKEL (reference sequence). CDR3 loop: CASSGGMNTGELFF. The CDR3, as DNA: TGTGCCAGCAGTGGTGGAATGAACACCGGGGAGCTGTTTTTT.

Ten or more counts support this clonotype. The chain has TRBV10-3 and TRBJ2-1; D gene uncertain. The CDR3 runs to 12 residues. From germline, CDR1 is ENHRY and CDR2 SYGVKD. The germline V and J ends were trimmed by 2 bases and 8 bases, with 7 bases remaining between them. The CDR3 protein is CAISERVDEQFF. CDR3 DNA: TGTGCCATCAGTGAGAGAGTGGATGAGCAGTTCTTC.

This clonotype was observed a few times. The J gene is TRBJ2-1, the V gene TRBV7-8, with TRBD2 identical over 11 bases. Germline V gives CDR1 SGHVS, CDR2 FQNEAQ. This CDR3 contains 15 residues. V trimming: 6 bases; J trimming: 8 bases; junction bases outside the gene matches: 9. The DNA for the CDR3 is TGTGCCAGCAGAGCAGGGACTAGCGGTGCCGATGAGCAGTTCTTC. Its protein is CASRAGTSGADEQFF.

This clonotype has more than one count but fewer than ten. This chain joins TRBV6-1 and TRBJ2-7, with TRBD2 as a possible D gene (5 bases). Deletions cut 6 bases from V and 6 bases from J, with 15 bases between. The CDR3 is 13 residues long. CDR1 MNHNS and CDR2 SASEGT come from the germline V gene. DNA for the CDR3: TGTGCCAGCAGATCGGAGGCCACTGGCGAGCAGTACGTC. It is translated as CASRSEATGEQYV.

This clonotype was detected ten times or more. The chain combines TRBV27 with TRBJ2-1; 7 bases are a match to TRBD2. In germline, CDR1 is MNHEY, CDR2 SMNVEV (reference sequence). Unmatched junction bases numbered 7, after V lost 5 bases and J lost 0 bases. The CDR3 runs 16 residues. CDR3 bases: TGTGCCAGCAGTCCACCAGCGGGGAGCTCCTACAATGAGCAGTTCTTC. This codes for CASSPPAGSSYNEQFF.

This clonotype appeared many times. The chain carries TRBV4-1 and TRBJ2-1, with a weak D call TRBD2 (6 bases). Between the trimmed V and J ends, which lost 4 bases and 3 bases, there was a span of 13 bases. Germline V gene data show CDR1 as MGHRA and CDR2 as YSYEKL. This CDR3 contains 15 residues. CDR3 sequence reads: CASSPGQGLYNEQFF. CDR3 sequence (DNA): TGCGCCAGCAGCCCCGGTCAGGGACTCTACAATGAGCAGTTCTTC.

The sample holds many counts of this clonotype. V gene TRBV3-1 combines with J gene TRBJ2-1, with D hard to call. Germline lookup yields CDR1 LGHDT and CDR2 YNNKEL (reference sequence). V was pared by 3 bases and J by 5 bases, with 14 bases between. The CDR3 totals 15 residues. The CDR3 protein is CASSHRWVPHNEQFF. The CDR3, as DNA: TGTGCCAGCAGCCATCGGTGGGTTCCTCACAATGAGCAGTTCTTC.

V gene TRBV11-2 combines with J gene TRBJ1-5; maybe TRBD1 (5 bases). CDR1 SGHAT and CDR2 FQNNGV come from the germline V gene. Deletions cut 0 bases from V and 7 bases from J, with 10 bases between. The length of the CDR3 is 14 residues. The chain's CDR3 is CASSLDGAVQPQHF. For the CDR3, the DNA is TGTGCCAGCAGCTTAGATGGGGCGGTCCAGCCCCAGCATTTT.

This rearrangement joins TRBV11-2 to TRBJ2-1; D gene unclear. Germline lookup yields CDR1 SGHAT and CDR2 FQNNGV. The CDR3 is 13 amino acids. The ends were cut back, 7 bases at V and 2 bases at J, with 9 bases in the middle. The chain's CDR3 is CASTETAYNEQFF. The CDR3 DNA follows: TGTGCCAGCACCGAAACAGCCTACAATGAGCAGTTCTTC.

The chain carries TRBV11-1 and TRBJ2-1; the match to TRBD2 covers 10 bases. The junction had 6 bases not matched to a gene; V was cut back by 1 base and J by 9 bases. The CDR3 loop spans 15 amino acids. Germline CDR1 SGHAT, CDR2 FQDESV (reference sequence). The CDR3 DNA sequence: TGTGCCAGCAGCTTAGGGCGTCTAGCGGGAGTTGAGCAGTTCTTC. Protein product: CASSLGRLAGVEQFF.

This clonotype was seen only a few times. The chain employs TRBV12-3 or TRBV12-4 and TRBJ2-5; D unresolved. The CDR3 is made up of 13 amino acids. Trimming removed 5 bases from V and 5 bases from J, with 12 bases in between. CDR3 sequence reads: CASSTGSEETQYF. As DNA, the CDR3 is TGTGCCAGCAGTACTGGATCCGAGGAGACCCAGTACTTC.

This clonotype came up a few times. The CDR3 DNA follows: TGCAGTGCTAGAGACCAGGGGGTCGAGCAGTACTTC. This translates into CSARDQGVEQYF. The V call is TRBV20-1, the J call TRBJ2-7; 7 nucleotides agree with TRBD1. This CDR3 is built from 12 residues. Germline V lookup: CDR1 DFQATT, CDR2 SNEGSKA (reference sequence). Germline trimming cut 0 bases from V and 6 bases from J; bases unmatched to any gene: 2.

This clonotype was found many times. The V and J genes are TRBV29-1 and TRBJ2-7; perhaps D is TRBD1 or TRBD2 (5 bases each). The germline V gene encodes CDR1 SQVTM and CDR2 ANQGSEA. This CDR3 has 14 amino acids. Trimming cost V 3 bases and J 5 bases, with 17 bases left between them. The CDR3 DNA is TGCAGCGTTGATGCCCGGGGCGGGTCTGACGAGCAGTACTTC. Its translation is CSVDARGGSDEQYF.

This clonotype was counted between two and nine times. The CDR3 loop is CATSDWDEETQYF. CDR3 in DNA: TGTGCCACCAGTGATTGGGACGAAGAGACCCAGTACTTC. V gene TRBV24-1 combines with J gene TRBJ2-5, with D perhaps assigned TRBD1 or TRBD2 (5 bases each). The CDR3 covers 13 residues. The germline V gene has CDR1 KGHDR and CDR2 SFDVKD. The V end was cut by 2 bases, the J end by 3 bases, with 6 bases between.

The rearrangement joins TRBV20-1 to TRBJ2-5; the match to TRBD1 covers 7 bases. The germline CDR1 and CDR2 sequences are DFQATT and SNEGSKA (reference sequence). V was pared by 3 bases and J by 10 bases, with 8 bases of the junction left unmatched. This CDR3 is 12 amino acids long. DNA for the CDR3: TGCAGTGCTAGGTTTCAGGGGGAAATCCAGTACTTC. Protein: CSARFQGEIQYF.

The chain carries TRBV5-5 and TRBJ1-4; TRBD1 aligns across 9 bases. The V gene's germline CDR1 is SGHKS and CDR2 YYEKEE (reference sequence). This CDR3 comprises 16 residues. V lost 1 base, J lost 5 bases, and 6 bases stayed unmatched. As DNA, the CDR3 is TGTGCCAGCAGCTTGTTCGGGACAGGGCGGAATGAAAAACTGTTTTTT. Residues: CASSLFGTGRNEKLFF.

This clonotype has ten or more counts. V gene TRBV5-6 combines with J gene TRBJ1-1; unclear D gene. The CDR3 has 15 residues. Germline V gene sequence: CDR1 SGHDT, CDR2 YYEEEE. The ends were cut back, 4 bases at V and 0 bases at J, with 13 bases in the middle. For the CDR3, the DNA is TGTGCCAGCAGCCATTTGACCGAGATGAACACTGAAGCTTTCTTT. Protein product: CASSHLTEMNTEAFF.

This clonotype has only a few counts. The chain carries TRBV7-7 and TRBJ2-1; 10 bases line up with TRBD2. Germline assignment: CDR1 SSHAT and CDR2 FNYEAQ (reference sequence). V gave up 5 bases and J gave up 4 bases; unmatched junction bases: 11. This CDR3 region has 17 residues. This chain's CDR3 is CASSPHPPTSGYNEQFF. For the CDR3, the DNA is TGTGCCAGCAGCCCCCACCCACCGACTAGCGGGTACAATGAGCAGTTCTTC.

This clonotype was observed many times. The CDR3, as DNA: TGCAGCGCCTACACAGATACGCAGTATTTT. Amino acids: CSAYTDTQYF. V gene TRBV29-1 combines with J gene TRBJ2-3; unclear D gene. Deletions cut 7 bases from V and 2 bases from J, with 4 bases between. Germline CDR1 is SQVTM and CDR2 is ANQGSEA. The CDR3 is 10 residues long.